This TCR beta chain was identified in a study of T cells in Graves' hyperthyroidism and ophthalmopathy (dated by TCRdb to the late 2010s). With regard to the full study: Peripheral blood was sampled at the time of initial diagnosis, prior to any treatment. To identify distinguishing TCR V-J signatures, a discovery cohort of 90 to 100 patients was used, comprising 40 to 45 with Graves' ophthalmopathy and 57 with stable Graves' hyperthyroidism. An independent validation cohort of under 20 hyperthyroidism patients and approximately 17 patients who later progressed to ophthalmopathy tested prospective prediction of ophthalmopathy. The 85 to 100 discovery patients were randomly split 7:3 into training and test sets. In addition, the study compared T-cell repertoires in thyroid tissue and in blood from over 5 Graves' hyperthyroidism patients. After blood sampling, hyperthyroidism patients were treated with methimazole at a starting dose of 30 mg daily, and ophthalmopathy patients were treated with high-dose intravenous methylprednisolone. According to the paper, TCR Vbeta CDR3 sequencing was carried out on over 130 peripheral blood samples, which came from approximately 41 ophthalmopathy, around 74 hyperthyroidism and about 17 progressor patients.

Amplification of TCR beta CDR3 regions was carried out from RNA transcripts. The TCR CDR3 was subjected to a first round of RT-PCR using the HTBI primer set and the Qiagen OneStep RT-PCR kit. Libraries were constructed in a second round of multiplex PCR, after which size selection and purification were performed. Paired-end sequencing of the libraries was performed with 100 bp reads on an Illumina HiSeq2000. In the paper's pipeline: Raw data were processed with SOAPnuke, discarding reads with adapters, uncalled bases, mean Phred below 15, or no exact constant-primer or identifier match. COPE v1.2.5 was used to merge high-quality paired reads, and clonotypes were defined as unique nucleotide sequences. MiTCR v1.1 was used to align clonotypes to the IMGT TRBV, TRBD and TRBJ reference segments. Analysis was restricted to V-J combinations with a frequency above 0.0001, which covered 98% to 99.2% of repertoires. A TCS score was defined as the ratio of F50 (clonal expansion) to E x V (chaos), with BLOSUM62-based TCRdist applied between CDR3 peptides within each V-J. Welch's t-statistics and random forest reduced around 520 V-J features to some 14, which were used in a naive Bayes classifier (R e1071). The public reads were reanalyzed by TCRdb: fastp trimming at Q25, MiXCR alignment, in-frame beta chains only. Under each unique CDR3 protein, matching rows form one entry showing the most common genes and DNA. TCRdb's processing, not the authors', yielded these V and J calls. The sample data list 20,000 to 30,000 distinct CDR3 sequences, and approximately 45% of these were observed just once. The ten biggest clones cover about a tenth of the sample.

What the research found in general, with its limitations: A 13 V-J signature model separated ophthalmopathy from stable hyperthyroidism, with nearly 90% sensitivity and about 81% specificity in cross-validation and 80%/75% in testing. Most expanded thyroid clonotypes (frequency above 0.001) were also found in blood, which suggests that blood repertoires may mirror thyroid immune responses. In validation, the model predicted progression to ophthalmopathy with roughly 66% sensitivity and about 73% specificity, a median of roughly seven months before onset. Sample size was not statistically predetermined, and blinding of investigators to group allocation was not performed.

Graves' hyperthyroidism was defined as stable when no progression to ophthalmopathy occurred over 18 months of follow-up. Hyperthyroidism patients were newly diagnosed, had a disease duration of under 2 months, and were aged 18 to 65 years. Any patient with an uncontrolled infection, another autoimmune disease, pregnancy or lactation was excluded. Diagnoses relied on clinical symptoms, serum thyroxine and TRAb, thyroid ultrasound and orbital computed tomography. PBMCs were separated from roughly 10 ml of fresh peripheral blood using Ficoll-Paque density gradient centrifugation. Total RNA was extracted using Trizol reagent, and RNA quality was assessed on an Agilent 2100 Bioanalyzer. The germline V gene yields SGHVS for CDR1 and FQNEAQ for CDR2. The cysteine opens and the phenylalanine closes a CDR3 of 14 amino acids. Left in the record is the CDR3 DNA by itself, 42 bases read in frame from the first base. For this chain, trimming is 0 bases at the V end and 7 bases at the J end, and the number of junction bases without a gene match is 5.

Note on this clonotype: Which antigen it targets is not known. Base qualities are not provided; no much larger clone lies one nucleotide away.

The sequence was collected from a woman between 25 and 40 years old with Graves' hyperthyroidism. Recombination linked TRBV7-8 to TRBJ2-7; 8 of the junction bases match TRBD1. The specimen sequenced was blood. The nucleotide sequence is TGTGCCAGCAGCTTAGCCAGGACAGGGAATGAGCAGTACTTC. It is translated as CASSLARTGNEQYF.